Listed here are 2 T cell receptor beta chains from one sample, sequenced in a study of cytomegalovirus exposure and HLA in healthy donors. Use of 60 Vbeta and 13 Jbeta primers characterized the PCR. Clones were read by immunoSEQ multiplex PCR, and TCRdb kept only the in-frame ones, dropping some. This table holds 95,000 to 150,000 clones, approximately 87% found once. The specimen sequenced was PBMCs. The receptor source for this set is a man between 18 and 29 years old in good health and CMV-seropositive.

The chain uses TRBV11-2 and TRBJ1-3, with 7 bases fitting TRBD1. Germline V gives CDR1 SGHAT, CDR2 FQNNGV. V shed 4 bases and J 3 bases; nucleotides not matched to a gene: 12. The CDR3 is 17 residues long. The CDR3, as DNA: TGTGCCAGCAGCTCCCGGAGAGGGACAGAGCTTGGAAACACCATATATTTT. Translated, it gives CASSSRRGTELGNTIYF.

V and J are TRBV13 and TRBJ1-1; D is perhaps TRBD1 (6 bases). V lost 7 bases and J lost 0, with 18 bases in between. The CDR3 loop spans 16 amino acids. The germline V gene has CDR1 PRHDT and CDR2 FYEKMQ (reference sequence). CDR3 in amino acids: CASTYRGGSVNTEAFF. DNA for the CDR3: TGTGCCAGCACCTACCGGGGGGGCTCGGTGAACACTGAAGCTTTCTTT.